The 25 T cell receptor beta chains in this list originate from one sample, sequenced in a study of blood T cell repertoires in COVID-19. Generated by immunoSEQ multiplex PCR, the TCRdb table keeps only in-frame clones and is missing some. The sample has 310,000 or so clones, 70% to 90% seen once. The specimen sequenced was peripheral blood. These receptors all stem from a man younger than 30 who had recovered from COVID-19.

The rearrangement uses TRBV18 and TRBJ1-5; D gene unclear. CDR1 and CDR2 (germline): KGHSH, LQKENI. This CDR3 comprises 13 residues. Trimming stripped 3 bases from V and 5 bases from J, with 8 bases between. In nucleotides, the CDR3 is TGTGCCAGCTCACCGACCGGGTATCAGCCCCAGCATTTT. This codes for CASSPTGYQPQHF.

J is TRBJ2-1 and V is TRBV7-3; 7 bases are a match to TRBD1. The CDR3 extends over 14 amino acids. Trimming at V came to 6 bases and at J to 6 bases, leaving 8 bases not matched to a gene. From germline, CDR1 is SGHTA and CDR2 FQGTGA. The chain's CDR3 is CASSLDRAGNEQFF. CDR3 DNA sequence: TGTGCCAGCAGTTTAGACAGGGCTGGCAATGAGCAGTTCTTC.

In nucleotides, the CDR3 is TGTGCCAGCAGTTTTACGCGGAATGAGCAGTTCTTC. Residues: CASSFTRNEQFF. The chain uses TRBV12-3 or TRBV12-4 and TRBJ2-1; D gene unclear. Trimming took 3 bases from V and 7 from J, leaving 7 bases between them. The CDR3 extends over 12 amino acids.

A single count supports this clone. This chain joins TRBV14 and TRBJ2-7, with TRBD1 matching 8 bases. V lost 4 bases, J lost 7 bases, and 15 bases stayed unmatched. Germline CDR1 is SGHDN and CDR2 is FVKESK. The CDR3 is 16 amino acids. For the CDR3, the DNA is TGTGCCAGCAGCCGGTGGACAGGGACAAGGCCGGGGGAGCAGTACTTC. This codes for CASSRWTGTRPGEQYF.

Details on this clone: This sample also contains other DNA sequences that code for the same CDR3. The CDR3 loop reads CASSLTGTSYEQYF. DNA for the CDR3: TGTGCCAGCAGTTTGACCGGGACATCCTACGAGCAGTACTTC. The chain joins TRBV27 to TRBJ2-7, with TRBD1 as a possible D gene (6 bases). This CDR3 region has 14 residues. From germline, CDR1 is MNHEY and CDR2 SMNVEV (reference sequence). The germline V and J ends were trimmed by 3 bases and 1 base, with 10 bases remaining between them.

CDR3 nucleotides: TGTGCCAGCAGCCCGGTTCCTCCGGGACAGGGTCACTATGGCTACACCTTC. Translating it yields CASSPVPPGQGHYGYTF. This chain uses TRBV3-1 (or the pseudogene TRBV3-2) with TRBJ1-2, with 9 bases matching TRBD1. After removal of 4 bases from V and 3 bases from J, the junction contained 12 bases not matched to a gene. The CDR3 is 17 residues long. In germline, CDR1 is LGHDT, CDR2 YNNKEL (reference sequence).

The chain joins TRBV7-6 to TRBJ2-1; 11 bases fit TRBD2. This CDR3 has 16 residues. V lost 2 bases to trimming and J lost 7 bases; unmatched junction nucleotides: 7. The germline V gene has CDR1 SGHVS and CDR2 FNYEAQ. The CDR3 DNA reads TGTGCCAGCAGCTTATCTACTAGCGGGAGTAGGAATGAGCAGTTCTTC. It codes for CASSLSTSGSRNEQFF.

The rearrangement joins TRBV5-1 to TRBJ2-1, with D tentatively TRBD1 (6 bases). The V gene lost 1 base and the J gene lost 2 bases, with 10 bases spanning the gap. This CDR3 is 15 amino acids long. Germline loops: CDR1 SGHRS, CDR2 YFSETQ. CDR3 nucleotides: TGCGCCAGCAGCTTGTGGCCAGGGGCCTACAATGAGCAGTTCTTC. As protein: CASSLWPGAYNEQFF. The full variable domain, in which reference TRBV5-1 and TRBJ2-1 provide the parts outside the CDR3, is KAGVTQTPRYLIKTRGQQVTLSCSPISGHRSVSWYQQTPGQGLQFLFEYFSETQRNKGNFPGRFSGRQFSNSRSEMNVSTLELGDSALYLCASSLWPGAYNEQFFGPGTRLTVL.

The CDR3 nucleotides read TGCGCCAGCAGCCAGGGTGTAACAGGGAGTTGGGAAAAACTGTTTTTT. Its translation is CASSQGVTGSWEKLFF. The J gene is TRBJ1-4, the V gene TRBV4-3; possible D gene TRBD1, 6 bases. Trimming cost V 3 bases and J 8 bases, with 19 bases left between them. This CDR3 contains 16 residues. The germline V gene encodes CDR1 LGHNA and CDR2 YSLEER.

The count of this clone is one. This rearrangement joins TRBV5-4 to TRBJ2-1; TRBD2 matches at 11 bases. Per the germline V gene, CDR1 is SGHNT and CDR2 is YYREEE (reference sequence). The V segment lost 4 bases and the J segment 7 bases; nucleotides outside the gene matches: 7. The CDR3 length is 15 residues. This CDR3 reads CASSPGTSGFNEQFF. DNA of the CDR3: TGTGCCAGCAGCCCCGGGACTAGCGGTTTTAATGAGCAGTTCTTC.

The gene calls are TRBV13 and TRBJ2-3; 11 bases map to TRBD2. Losses at the gene ends were 5 bases for V and 5 bases for J; bases not matched to a gene: 6. This CDR3 contains 15 residues. Germline V gives CDR1 PRHDT, CDR2 FYEKMQ (reference sequence). The CDR3 DNA reads TGTGCCAGCAGCCGTAGCGGGAGGGCAGGAGATACGCAGTATTTT. Its protein product is CASSRSGRAGDTQYF.

The CDR3 is CASSTAGQHMNTEAFF. The CDR3 DNA reads as TGTGCCAGCTCAACTGCGGGACAGCACATGAACACTGAAGCTTTCTTT. The rearrangement uses TRBV18 and TRBJ1-1; 7 bases match TRBD1. J lost 0 bases, V lost 5 bases, and 9 bases had no gene match. The V gene's germline CDR1 is KGHSH and CDR2 LQKENI. The CDR3 runs 16 residues.

J is TRBJ1-3 and V is TRBV7-9, with D perhaps TRBD1 (6 bases). There are 16 residues in the CDR3. The V end lost 5 bases, the J end lost 0 bases, and 14 bases lay between the germline ends. Germline V lookup: CDR1 SEHNR, CDR2 FQNEAQ (reference sequence). The CDR3 sequence: CASSPWTASSGNTIYF. In nucleotides, the CDR3 is TGTGCCAGCAGCCCATGGACAGCTAGCTCTGGAAACACCATATATTTT. Together with reference TRBV7-9 and TRBJ1-3, the CDR3 gives the full variable domain: DTGVSQNPRHKITKRGQNVTFRCDPISEHNRLYWYRQTLGQGPEFLTYFQNEAQLEKSRLLSDRFSAERPKGSFSTLEIQRTEQGDSAMYLCASSPWTASSGNTIYFGEGSWLTVV.

This chain links TRBV27 with TRBJ1-2; 7 nucleotides match TRBD1. V gave up 8 bases and J gave up 8 bases; unmatched junction bases: 17. CDR1 is MNHEY and CDR2 is SMNVEV in the germline V gene (reference sequence). This CDR3 is 15 amino acids long. CDR3 DNA sequence: TGTGCCAGCCGACCAGGACAGGTCCCTTTTAGGGGCTACACCTTC. Protein sequence: CASRPGQVPFRGYTF.

V gene TRBV24-1 combines with J gene TRBJ1-2, with D perhaps TRBD1 (5 bases). CDR1 and CDR2 from the germline V gene are KGHDR and SFDVKD. The CDR3 is 14 residues long. V shed 4 bases and J shed 2 bases, with 10 bases lying between them. The CDR3 DNA reads TGTGCCACCAGTGACTCAGGGAGGAACTATGGCTACACCTTC. Protein sequence: CATSDSGRNYGYTF.

This clone was found a few times. The chain links TRBV10-1 to TRBJ2-2; D perhaps matches TRBD1 (7 bases). CDR1 is WNHNN, CDR2 SYGVQD, per germline (reference sequence). V was pared by 8 bases and J by 6 bases, with 19 bases between. The CDR3 runs 15 residues. CDR3 sequence: CASSKRQGGAGELFF. CDR3 nucleotides: TGCGCCAGCTCCAAGAGACAGGGAGGCGCCGGGGAGCTGTTTTTT.

The CDR3 reads CATSRDMDTRSSYEQYF. CDR3 bases: TGTGCCACCAGCAGAGATATGGATACGCGGAGCTCCTACGAGCAGTACTTC. V gene TRBV15 combines with J gene TRBJ2-7; D is unclear. The germline V gene encodes CDR1 LNHNV and CDR2 YYDKDF (reference sequence). The V end was cut by 0 bases, the J end by 0 bases, with 15 bases between. This CDR3 comprises 17 residues.

V gene TRBV27 combines with J gene TRBJ2-1; TRBD2 is a possible D gene (6 bases). This CDR3 contains 13 residues. With 6 bases removed from V and 5 bases from J, the gap between germline ends came to 11 bases. CDR1 is MNHEY, CDR2 SMNVEV, per germline (reference sequence). CDR3 in amino acids: CASREGPNNEQFF. CDR3 nucleotide sequence: TGTGCCAGCAGGGAGGGCCCGAACAATGAGCAGTTCTTC.

With regard to this clone: The sample contains more than one DNA sequence encoding this CDR3. The genes are TRBV5-1 and TRBJ2-7; D is possibly TRBD1 (6 bases). This CDR3 is 13 amino acids long. Germline CDR1 SGHRS, CDR2 YFSETQ. Trimming removed 2 bases from V and 2 bases from J, with 8 bases in between. The CDR3 bases are TGCGCCAGCAGCTTATCAGGGGCCTACGAGCAGTACTTC. This codes for CASSLSGAYEQYF.

J is TRBJ2-7 and V is TRBV7-9, with no clear D. Looked up from germline, CDR1 is SEHNR and CDR2 is FQNEAQ (reference sequence). Trimming pared 1 base from V and 6 bases from J, leaving 7 bases between. This CDR3 contains 12 residues. CDR3 protein: CASSLEYGEQYF. The CDR3 region has the DNA TGTGCCAGCAGCTTAGAGTACGGCGAGCAGTACTTC.

V gene TRBV6-5 combines with J gene TRBJ2-3; 9 nucleotides line up with TRBD2. The germline CDR1 and CDR2 sequences are MNHEY and SVGAGI. The CDR3 sequence is 16 residues long. V gave up 4 bases and J gave up 0 bases; unmatched junction bases: 5. In nucleotides, the CDR3 is TGTGCCAGCAGTTCACAGACTAGCGGAAGCACAGATACGCAGTATTTT. Encoded protein: CASSSQTSGSTDTQYF.

The chain uses TRBV5-4 and TRBJ2-4; 8 nucleotides agree with TRBD2. V was pared by 4 bases and J by 5 bases, with 8 bases of the junction left unmatched. Germline-derived CDR1 and CDR2 are SGHNT and YYREEE (reference sequence). The CDR3 length is 15 residues. The CDR3 nucleotides are TGTGCCAGCAGCGAGCGGGAGATAAGAGAAAACATTCAGTACTTC. Protein sequence: CASSEREIRENIQYF.

This rearrangement joins TRBV10-3 to TRBJ1-4; 9 bases are a match to TRBD1. V lost 4 bases and J lost 7; bases outside the gene matches: 4. The CDR3 runs 14 residues. Germline CDR1 is ENHRY and CDR2 is SYGVKD. The DNA of the CDR3 is TGTGCCATCAGTGTCTCGGGACAGGGTGAAAAACTGTTTTTT. Its translation: CAISVSGQGEKLFF.

The chain recombines TRBV19 with TRBJ2-1; tentative D call: TRBD1 (5 bases). The germline V gene encodes CDR1 LNHDA and CDR2 SQIVND (reference sequence). The germline V and J ends were trimmed by 3 bases and 7 bases, with 16 bases remaining between them. The CDR3 length is 15 residues. Written as DNA, the CDR3 is TGTGCCAGTAGTATCTTCAGTGGGGCAGGGAATGAGCAGTTCTTC. Translation gives CASSIFSGAGNEQFF. Based on the CDR3 plus reference TRBV19 and TRBJ2-1, the full variable domain is DGGITQSPKYLFRKEGQNVTLSCEQNLNHDAMYWYRQDPGQGLRLIYYSQIVNDFQKGDIAEGYSVSREKKESFPLTVTSAQKNPTAFYLCASSIFSGAGNEQFFGPGTRLTVL.

The chain uses TRBV6-5 and TRBJ1-1; no firm D call. This CDR3 is built from 16 residues. CDR1 and CDR2 from the germline V gene are MNHEY and SVGAGI. With 0 bases removed from V and 3 bases from J, the gap between germline ends came to 14 bases. The CDR3 DNA reads TGTGCCAGCAGTTACTCGAAGGCCGGGAGGGACACTGAAGCTTTCTTT. Translated: CASSYSKAGRDTEAFF.